The subject of this entry is one T cell receptor (beta chain). The entry originates in a study of blood T cell repertoires in COVID-19. Each participant's cohort was designated according to participant-reported clinical history. The germline V and J ends were trimmed by 0 bases and 0 bases, with 15 bases remaining between them. The CDR3 is made up of 17 amino acids. The germline V gene has CDR1 SGDLS and CDR2 YYNGEE. The assay was immunoSEQ multiplex PCR, and TCRdb's table has in-frame clones only and misses some. Found here are about 220,000 clones, almost 90% of them singletons; the top ten hold about 15%.

The sample consisted of PBMCs or T cells enriched from blood (not recorded which). The source of this sequence is a woman between 45 and 65 years old with acute COVID-19. The V call is TRBV9, the J call TRBJ1-2; no definite D call. The CDR3 reads CASSVVVLEEPNYGYTF. CDR3 DNA sequence: TGTGCCAGCAGCGTAGTCGTGCTTGAGGAGCCTAACTATGGCTACACCTTC.